These T cell receptor beta chains were read from a single sample in a study of human T cells and chemical hapten exposure. TCRdb recomputed calls from the RACE reads with MiXCR, one row per CDR3 protein. Among some 65,000 distinct CDR3 sequences listed, about 6% were seen once. Sequenced: whole blood. Receptors were obtained from a female donor in good health. Some clones in this sample may be carry-over from other donors' samples. Each CDR3 is given with its conserved first and last residue. Each record gives: clone size, D gene, J gene, V gene, CDR3 DNA, CDR3 protein. The D gene is left open where the match is weak. Clone sizes are given selectively: once, few, many, or a class where the clone is expanded.

size: few
D: TRBD1
J: TRBJ1-6
V: TRBV7-9
DNA: TGTGCCAGCAGCCCCTGGACAGGAGGTTCACCCCTCCACTTT
CDR3: CASSPWTGGSPLHF

size: few
D: NA
J: TRBJ1-2
V: TRBV3-1
DNA: TGTGCCAGCAGCCAAGATTCTGGTACGGGGGGCTACACCTTC
CDR3: CASSQDSGTGGYTF

size: few
D: NA
J: TRBJ2-5
V: TRBV28
DNA: TGTGCCAGCACCCATTCAGTGGCCCAGGCCTCTGAGACCCAGTACTTC
CDR3: CASTHSVAQASETQYF

size: few
D: NA
J: TRBJ2-7
V: TRBV29-1
DNA: TGCAGCGTTCTCCGGGACGCAAGCTCCTACGAGCAGTACTTC
CDR3: CSVLRDASSYEQYF

size: many
D: NA
J: TRBJ2-1
V: TRBV20-1
DNA: TGCAGTGCTAGCGGGAACTACAATGAGCAGTTCTTC
CDR3: CSASGNYNEQFF

size: few
D: NA
J: TRBJ2-3
V: TRBV5-1
DNA: TGCGCCAGCAGCACGCCTAGCGCCACAGATACGCAGTATTTT
CDR3: CASSTPSATDTQYF

size: NA
D: TRBD2
J: TRBJ2-1
V: TRBV23-1
DNA: TGCGCCAGCAGTCAACCAATAGCGGGAGGGGATGGTGAGCAGTTCTTC
CDR3: CASSQPIAGGDGEQFF

size: few
D: TRBD2
J: TRBJ2-7
V: TRBV7-6
DNA: TGTGCCAGCAGCTTAGCAAAAGAGGGGCGGGAGGTGGGCGAGCAGTACTTC
CDR3: CASSLAKEGREVGEQYF

size: few
D: NA
J: TRBJ2-3
V: TRBV29-1
DNA: TGCAGCGTTGAAGGAGACGCAGATACGCAGTATTTT
CDR3: CSVEGDADTQYF

size: few
D: NA
J: TRBJ1-3
V: TRBV12-3/TRBV12-4
DNA: TGTGCCAGCAGTTTCGGGGGTTCGGGAAACACCATATATTTT
CDR3: CASSFGGSGNTIYF

size: many
D: TRBD2
J: TRBJ2-1
V: TRBV4-2
DNA: TGTGCCAGCAGCCAAGAGCCTAGCGGAGTCTACAATGAGCAGTTCTTC
CDR3: CASSQEPSGVYNEQFF

size: many
D: TRBD1
J: TRBJ1-2
V: TRBV4-1
DNA: TGCGCCAGCAGCCATGAACAGGGGGCCCCTTATGGCTACACCTTC
CDR3: CASSHEQGAPYGYTF

size: few
D: NA
J: TRBJ1-4
V: TRBV11-2
DNA: TGTGCCAGCAGTCCTCAGGGAAGTGCCGAAAAACTGTTTTTT
CDR3: CASSPQGSAEKLFF

size: NA
D: NA
J: TRBJ2-3
V: TRBV5-1
DNA: TGCGCCAGCAGCTACGAGGGCCAGACAGATACGCAGTATTTT
CDR3: CASSYEGQTDTQYF

size: many
D: NA
J: TRBJ2-7
V: TRBV20-1
DNA: TGCAGTGCTCTTCAGGGGAGCTCCCTCACCGAGCAGTACTTC
CDR3: CSALQGSSLTEQYF

size: many
D: TRBD1
J: TRBJ1-5
V: TRBV20-1
DNA: TGCAGTGCTAGAGAACAGGGGGAATGGGGGCCCCAGCATTTT
CDR3: CSAREQGEWGPQHF

size: many
D: NA
J: TRBJ1-3
V: TRBV6-1
DNA: TGTGCCAGCAGTGAAGTGAAAAGTAGCTCTGGAAACACCATATATTTT
CDR3: CASSEVKSSSGNTIYF

size: many
D: TRBD1
J: TRBJ2-3
V: TRBV11-2
DNA: TGTGCCAGCAGCTCTACAGGGGCCGGCACAGATACGCAGTATTTT
CDR3: CASSSTGAGTDTQYF

size: many
D: NA
J: TRBJ2-1
V: TRBV28
DNA: TGTGCCAGCAGTTTACTTGTTGGGGGGCTCTACAATGAGCAGTTCTTC
CDR3: CASSLLVGGLYNEQFF

size: many
D: NA
J: TRBJ2-3
V: TRBV6-4
DNA: TGTGCCAGCAGTGAGGGTCCCACAGATACGCAGTATTTT
CDR3: CASSEGPTDTQYF

size: few
D: NA
J: TRBJ2-7
V: TRBV2
DNA: TGTGCCAGCAGTGAAAACCACAGCTCCTACGAGCAGTACTTC
CDR3: CASSENHSSYEQYF

size: many
D: TRBD1
J: TRBJ1-1
V: TRBV29-1
DNA: TGCAGCGTATGGACAGGTGGCTTGACTGAAGCTTTCTTT
CDR3: CSVWTGGLTEAFF

size: NA
D: TRBD2
J: TRBJ2-1
V: TRBV5-6
DNA: TGTGCCAGCAGCCCGGGGGGGAGCAATGAGCAGTTCTTC
CDR3: CASSPGGSNEQFF

size: many
D: TRBD2
J: TRBJ2-3
V: TRBV6-1
DNA: TGTGCCAGCAGTGAAGCGCTTTTTTCTAGCGGCGGAGATACGCAGTATTTT
CDR3: CASSEALFSSGGDTQYF

size: few
D: NA
J: TRBJ1-1
V: TRBV29-1
DNA: TGCAGCGTTGAAGATCCGGCGTCTGAAGCTTTCTTT
CDR3: CSVEDPASEAFF

size: many
D: NA
J: TRBJ2-3
V: TRBV7-9
DNA: TGTGCCAGCAGCTTAGTAGGGGAGACGCAGTATTTT
CDR3: CASSLVGETQYF

size: many
D: TRBD2
J: TRBJ2-2
V: TRBV20-1
DNA: TGCAGTGCTCCCGAGCAGCGGGGCAACACCGGGGAGCTGTTTTTT
CDR3: CSAPEQRGNTGELFF

size: many
D: NA
J: TRBJ2-2
V: TRBV15
DNA: TGTGCCACCAGCAGATTAACCGGGGAGCTGTTTTTT
CDR3: CATSRLTGELFF

size: many
D: NA
J: TRBJ2-6
V: TRBV7-2
DNA: TGTGCCAGCAGACGAGGGCCCGGGTTCACGAGGCCCGGGCGGTACTCTGGGGCCAACGTCCTGACTTTC
CDR3: CASRRGPGFTRPGRYSGANVLTF

size: many
D: NA
J: TRBJ1-2
V: TRBV28
DNA: TGTGCCAGCAATCTAGAAGGGGTCCTTGGCTACACCTTC
CDR3: CASNLEGVLGYTF

size: few
D: TRBD1
J: TRBJ2-4
V: TRBV6-6
DNA: TGTGCCAGCAGATTACAGGGGTTCAAAAACATTCAGTACTTC
CDR3: CASRLQGFKNIQYF

size: NA
D: NA
J: TRBJ2-1
V: TRBV28
DNA: TGTGCCAGCAGTTTTAAGGGTTGGTACTACAATGAGCAGTTCTTC
CDR3: CASSFKGWYYNEQFF

size: NA
D: TRBD1
J: TRBJ1-1
V: TRBV29-1
DNA: TGCAGCGTACGACAGGGGTACACTGAAGCTTTCTTT
CDR3: CSVRQGYTEAFF

size: many
D: NA
J: TRBJ1-1
V: TRBV2
DNA: TGTGCCAGCAGTGAATACAGGTACACTGAAGCTTTCTTT
CDR3: CASSEYRYTEAFF

size: NA
D: TRBD2
J: TRBJ2-3
V: TRBV28
DNA: TGTGCCAGCAGTTTACTAGCGGAAGGCACAGATACGCAGTATTTT
CDR3: CASSLLAEGTDTQYF

size: NA
D: TRBD1
J: TRBJ1-6
V: TRBV27
DNA: TGTGCCAGCAGTTCGGGACAGGTGCTAATTTCACCCCTCCACTTT
CDR3: CASSSGQVLISPLHF

size: many
D: NA
J: TRBJ2-3
V: TRBV29-1
DNA: TGCAGCGGGGAACAGGGCACAGATACGCAGTATTTT
CDR3: CSGEQGTDTQYF

size: few
D: TRBD2
J: TRBJ2-7
V: TRBV6-6
DNA: TGTGCCAGCAGTTACTCAAGCGGGAGGGCCTACGAGCAGTACTTC
CDR3: CASSYSSGRAYEQYF

size: few
D: NA
J: TRBJ1-5
V: TRBV20-1
DNA: TGCAGTGCTAGTGGGCAGGGTAGCAATCAGCCCCAGCATTTT
CDR3: CSASGQGSNQPQHF

size: many
D: NA
J: TRBJ2-7
V: TRBV12-3/TRBV12-4
DNA: TGTGCCAGCAGTCAAGTGATCCACTACGAGCAGTACTTC
CDR3: CASSQVIHYEQYF

size: few
D: NA
J: TRBJ1-6
V: TRBV14
DNA: TGTGCCAGCAGCCAAGATTCGGGGACCTATAATTCACCCCTCCACTTT
CDR3: CASSQDSGTYNSPLHF

size: NA
D: TRBD2
J: TRBJ2-5
V: TRBV4-1
DNA: TGCGCCAGCAGCCACCCCCCTGCTGGCGGGAGGGACCAAGAGACCCAGTACTTC
CDR3: CASSHPPAGGRDQETQYF

size: many
D: TRBD1
J: TRBJ1-1
V: TRBV7-3
DNA: TGTGCCAGCAGCTTAGCCGGGACAGGGAGCACTGAAGCTTTCTTT
CDR3: CASSLAGTGSTEAFF

size: NA
D: TRBD2
J: TRBJ2-5
V: TRBV9
DNA: TGTGCCAGCAGCGCGACTAGCGGGTACCAAGAGACCCAGTACTTC
CDR3: CASSATSGYQETQYF

size: NA
D: NA
J: TRBJ2-3
V: TRBV12-2
DNA: TGTGCAAGTCGCTTAGCATGGCTAACAGCGGGAGTTCCGGATACGCAGTATTTT
CDR3: CASRLAWLTAGVPDTQYF

size: NA
D: TRBD1
J: TRBJ1-5
V: TRBV27
DNA: TGTGCCAGCAGTTTATTTTACACAGGGGGCAAGGGCAATCAGCCCCAGCATTTT
CDR3: CASSLFYTGGKGNQPQHF

size: many
D: TRBD1
J: TRBJ1-1
V: TRBV5-6
DNA: TGTGCCAGCAGCTTCGGCAGGGGGCACGCGAACACTGAAGCTTTCTTT
CDR3: CASSFGRGHANTEAFF

size: NA
D: TRBD1
J: TRBJ1-4
V: TRBV2
DNA: TGTGCCAGCAGGGATCAAGACAGGGCGGGGGAAAAACTGTTTTTT
CDR3: CASRDQDRAGEKLFF

size: many
D: NA
J: TRBJ2-3
V: TRBV20-1
DNA: TGCAGTGCTAGACAGGATACGCAGTATTTT
CDR3: CSARQDTQYF

size: NA
D: NA
J: TRBJ2-4
V: TRBV6-2/TRBV6-3
DNA: TGTGCCAGCAGTTCCCATAGCGACGCCAAAAACATTCAGTACTTC
CDR3: CASSSHSDAKNIQYF

size: once
D: TRBD2
J: TRBJ2-3
V: TRBV6-6
DNA: TGTGCCAGCAGTCCCGGGACTAGCGGGACCTCTAGCACAGATACGCAGTATTTT
CDR3: CASSPGTSGTSSTDTQYF